The 9 T cell receptor beta chains given below trace back to one sample, sequenced in a study of chemoradiotherapy in HPV16-positive cancers. Data came from immunoSEQ multiplex PCR; TCRdb stores just in-frame clones and leaves some out. The repertoire holds around 9,200 clones, with around 80% as singletons. The specimen was collected from a patient who underwent chemoradiotherapy. The origin of the receptors is a human donor with HPV-associated anogenital cancer.

V and J are TRBV19 and TRBJ1-3; the D is unclear. CDR3 length: 13 residues. Germline V gives CDR1 LNHDA, CDR2 SQIVND (reference sequence). V was shortened by 5 bases and J by 4 bases, with 9 bases between the two germline ends. The CDR3 DNA reads TGTGCCAGTAGTTTAACCCTCGGAAACACCATATATTTT. Its protein is CASSLTLGNTIYF.

The chain joins TRBV5-6 to TRBJ2-7; 10 bases map to TRBD1. V was pared by 4 bases and J by 2 bases, with 6 bases of the junction left unmatched. The germline V gene has CDR1 SGHDT and CDR2 YYEEEE. The length of the CDR3 is 15 residues. CDR3 loop: CASSTGTGVAYEQYF. The CDR3 DNA reads as TGTGCCAGCAGCACCGGGACAGGGGTCGCCTACGAGCAGTACTTC.

The chain is built from TRBV30 and TRBJ2-1, with D possibly being TRBD1 (6 bases). CDR3 length: 14 amino acids. V was cut by 8 bases and J by 1 base, with 15 bases left in between. Germline values: CDR1 GTSNPN, CDR2 SVGIG (reference sequence). CDR3 sequence: CASREQGSYNEQFF. The CDR3 region has the DNA TGTGCCAGCCGTGAACAGGGATCCTACAATGAGCAGTTCTTC. The entire variable domain, with the rest obtained from reference TRBV30 and TRBJ2-1, is as follows: SQTIHQWPATLVQPVGSPLSLECTVEGTSNPNLYWYRQAAGRGLQLLFYSVGIGQISSEVPQNLSASRPQDRQFILSSKKLLLSDSGFYLCASREQGSYNEQFFGPGTRLTVL.

This chain joins TRBV9 and TRBJ1-2; tentative D call: TRBD1 (5 bases). Looked up from germline, CDR1 is SGDLS and CDR2 is YYNGEE. There are 14 residues in the CDR3. V was trimmed by 0 bases and J by 3 bases, leaving 9 bases between them. The CDR3 loop is CASSVGGLDYGYTF. The CDR3 DNA reads as TGTGCCAGCAGCGTAGGGGGGTTGGACTATGGCTACACCTTC.

This chain uses TRBV19 with TRBJ1-1; D is possibly TRBD1 (5 bases). This CDR3 region has 15 residues. Germline loops: CDR1 LNHDA, CDR2 SQIVND (reference sequence). The V and J ends lost 6 bases and 1 base respectively, with 15 bases between them. CDR3 protein: CASSKWGVSNTEAFF. CDR3 nucleotide sequence: TGTGCCAGTAGCAAGTGGGGGGTTTCGAACACTGAAGCTTTCTTT. Combining the CDR3 with reference TRBV19 and TRBJ1-1 gives the whole variable domain DGGITQSPKYLFRKEGQNVTLSCEQNLNHDAMYWYRQDPGQGLRLIYYSQIVNDFQKGDIAEGYSVSREKKESFPLTVTSAQKNPTAFYLCASSKWGVSNTEAFFGQGTRLTVV.

This clone was seen a single time. This same CDR3 is encoded by further DNA sequences in the sample. This sequence joins TRBV5-1 and TRBJ1-1; TRBD1 is a possible D gene (5 bases). Between the trimmed V and J ends, which lost 1 base and 5 bases, there was a span of 21 bases. Per the germline V gene, CDR1 is SGHRS and CDR2 is YFSETQ. The CDR3 extends over 17 amino acids. The CDR3 sequence: CASSLSHPRGAKTEAFF. DNA of the CDR3: TGCGCCAGCAGCTTGTCTCACCCTAGGGGAGCCAAGACTGAAGCTTTCTTT.

The V gene is TRBV19, the J gene TRBJ2-7; no definite D call. Trimming shortened V by 5 bases and J by 0 bases, and 14 bases separated the two germline ends. From germline, CDR1 is LNHDA and CDR2 SQIVND (reference sequence). The CDR3 runs 15 residues. For the CDR3, the DNA is TGTGCCAGTAGTGCCTCCGGGCTCGGCTCCTACGAGCAGTACTTC. It specifies CASSASGLGSYEQYF.

The chain is built from TRBV6-5 and TRBJ2-7; D not certain. Trimming took off 2 bases at V and 7 bases at J, with 6 bases between the two ends. Germline-derived CDR1 and CDR2 are MNHEY and SVGAGI. The CDR3 sequence is 11 residues long. CDR3 sequence: CASSYRLEQYF. In DNA, the CDR3 is TGTGCCAGCAGTTACCGGCTAGAGCAGTACTTC.

The chain recombines TRBV7-9 with TRBJ2-2; D not resolved. Germline lookup yields CDR1 SEHNR and CDR2 FQNEAQ (reference sequence). Trimming cost V 3 bases and J 2 bases, with 1 base left between them. There are 12 residues in the CDR3. The CDR3 region has the DNA TGTGCCAGCAGCTTTAACACCGGGGAGCTGTTTTTT. As protein: CASSFNTGELFF.